These T cell receptor beta chains were read from a single sample in a study of blood T cell repertoires in COVID-19. Only in-frame clones appear in the TCRdb table, and some are missing; sequencing was by immunoSEQ multiplex PCR. The data hold over 20,000 clones, with about 86% observed a single time. The specimen sequenced was peripheral blood. The receptors derive from a man aged 70-80 years with acute or convalescent COVID-19. Both conserved end residues are part of each CDR3. The order of the fields is J gene, V gene, CDR3 protein.

J gene: TRBJ2-2
V gene: TRBV5-5
CDR3 protein: CASSKGLSGELFF

J gene: TRBJ2-5
V gene: TRBV11-2
CDR3 protein: CASSLGASGWETQYF

J gene: TRBJ2-5
V gene: TRBV5-1
CDR3 protein: CASSLVPTGADPRETQYF

J gene: TRBJ2-7
V gene: TRBV5-6
CDR3 protein: CASSLFSGSSYEQYF

J gene: TRBJ2-7
V gene: TRBV15
CDR3 protein: CATSREVIGTRREQYF

J gene: TRBJ1-2
V gene: TRBV5-1
CDR3 protein: CASSFGGLNYGYTF

J gene: TRBJ1-4
V gene: TRBV10-3
CDR3 protein: CAITGLGTAATNEKLFF

J gene: TRBJ2-2
V gene: TRBV18
CDR3 protein: CASSPTASGSAGELFF

J gene: TRBJ2-3
V gene: TRBV18
CDR3 protein: CASSLGLAGAPDTQYF

J gene: TRBJ2-2
V gene: TRBV27
CDR3 protein: CASSLSKGAGVVNTGELFF

J gene: TRBJ1-4
V gene: TRBV28
CDR3 protein: CASRPPHRGEDEKLFF

J gene: TRBJ1-2
V gene: TRBV12-3/TRBV12-4
CDR3 protein: CASTLGLAGGYTF

J gene: TRBJ1-4
V gene: TRBV12-3/TRBV12-4
CDR3 protein: CASTLIGEKLFF

J gene: TRBJ2-7
V gene: TRBV5-1
CDR3 protein: CASSQTTSGYEQYF

J gene: TRBJ1-1
V gene: TRBV5-4
CDR3 protein: CASSLEAGRDTEAFF

J gene: TRBJ2-1
V gene: TRBV19
CDR3 protein: CASSITSGSKVFGEQFF

J gene: TRBJ2-7
V gene: TRBV7-2
CDR3 protein: CASSLSAGVAYEQYF

J gene: TRBJ2-5
V gene: TRBV18
CDR3 protein: CASTPGATGSSETQYF

J gene: TRBJ2-3
V gene: TRBV18
CDR3 protein: CASSPEGQATLLDTQYF

J gene: TRBJ2-1
V gene: TRBV9
CDR3 protein: CASSVDFSHNEQFF

J gene: TRBJ1-6
V gene: TRBV18
CDR3 protein: CASSLDQGGNSPLHF

J gene: TRBJ1-1
V gene: TRBV3-1/TRBV3-2
CDR3 protein: CASSQLDRENTEAFF

J gene: TRBJ1-5
V gene: TRBV7-9
CDR3 protein: CASSLSGDQPQHF

J gene: TRBJ2-7
V gene: TRBV7-2
CDR3 protein: CASSLGLAEPYEQYF

J gene: TRBJ2-6
V gene: TRBV28
CDR3 protein: CASSSRQALSGANVLTF

J gene: TRBJ2-1
V gene: TRBV3-1/TRBV3-2
CDR3 protein: CASSTLPSGRSDEQFF

J gene: TRBJ2-7
V gene: TRBV28
CDR3 protein: CASSFRDRVSYEQYF

J gene: TRBJ2-1
V gene: TRBV5-1
CDR3 protein: CASSSSSGSSYNEQFF

J gene: TRBJ1-4
V gene: TRBV24-1
CDR3 protein: CATSDSGGTGTANEKLFF

J gene: TRBJ1-2
V gene: TRBV4-3
CDR3 protein: CASSQRGTVYGYTF

J gene: TRBJ1-1
V gene: TRBV7-2
CDR3 protein: CASSLAQGSTEAFF

J gene: TRBJ1-5
V gene: TRBV28
CDR3 protein: CASSFDSYNQPQHF

J gene: TRBJ1-1
V gene: TRBV29-1
CDR3 protein: CSVDPESGAANTEAFF

J gene: TRBJ1-2
V gene: TRBV7-9
CDR3 protein: CASSRHNQGNYGYTF

J gene: TRBJ2-1
V gene: TRBV2
CDR3 protein: CASSVGIGTGQFF

J gene: TRBJ2-7
V gene: TRBV5-4
CDR3 protein: CASSLYYEQYF

J gene: TRBJ2-3
V gene: TRBV27
CDR3 protein: CASSDRGITDTQYF

J gene: TRBJ2-5
V gene: TRBV12-3/TRBV12-4
CDR3 protein: CASSTDRVETQYF

J gene: TRBJ1-2
V gene: TRBV6-2/TRBV6-3
CDR3 protein: CASSYSLRADGYTF

J gene: TRBJ2-6
V gene: TRBV5-1
CDR3 protein: CASGTGLTGANVLTF

J gene: TRBJ1-1
V gene: TRBV2
CDR3 protein: CASRGPGVEAFF

J gene: TRBJ1-1
V gene: TRBV2
CDR3 protein: CASSRETGVMGGTEAFF

J gene: TRBJ2-5
V gene: TRBV5-1
CDR3 protein: CASSLRGSGETQYF

J gene: TRBJ2-3
V gene: TRBV19
CDR3 protein: CASSIDSSTDTQYF

J gene: TRBJ1-1
V gene: TRBV3-1/TRBV3-2
CDR3 protein: CASSIRQGSEAFF

J gene: TRBJ2-1
V gene: TRBV6-2/TRBV6-3
CDR3 protein: CASSVSGRLRNEQFF

J gene: TRBJ2-7
V gene: TRBV18
CDR3 protein: CASSPGTSGNEQYF

J gene: TRBJ2-7
V gene: TRBV28
CDR3 protein: CASNGGSPYEQYF

J gene: TRBJ2-7
V gene: TRBV6-2/TRBV6-3
CDR3 protein: CASSWTGLDNGEQYF

J gene: TRBJ2-2
V gene: TRBV5-4
CDR3 protein: CASSLQDRSTGELFF